The 30 T cell receptor beta chains listed next were all sequenced from one sample in a study of blood T cell repertoires in COVID-19. TCRdb's table, derived via immunoSEQ multiplex PCR, lists solely in-frame clones and lacks some. The sample lists roughly 67,000 clones, about 82% seen once, with approximately 4.1% in the top ten. Sequencing was done on a sample of peripheral blood. Receptors originate from a man aged 45-65 years with acute or convalescent COVID-19.

The chain combines TRBV11-2 with TRBJ1-6; perhaps TRBD1 as D (6 bases). The CDR3 totals 13 residues. Germline loops: CDR1 SGHAT, CDR2 FQNNGV. Deletions cut 6 bases from V and 7 bases from J, with 10 bases between. CDR3 amino acids: CASRRTGNSPLHF. The DNA for the CDR3 is TGTGCCAGCAGAAGAACAGGGAATTCACCCCTCCACTTT.

The chain joins TRBV9 to TRBJ1-4; 8 nucleotides match TRBD1. With 3 bases clipped from V and 3 bases from J, the junction kept 1 base outside the gene matches. Germline CDR1 SGDLS, CDR2 YYNGEE. The CDR3 has 14 residues. DNA of the CDR3: TGTGCCAGCAGCGCGACAGGGGCTAATGAAAAACTGTTTTTT. Amino acid sequence: CASSATGANEKLFF.

This clone was recorded a few times. This chain links TRBV6-6 with TRBJ2-5; TRBD1 matches at 12 bases. The ends lost 5 bases at V and 4 bases at J; junction bases unmatched: 17. CDR1 MNHNY and CDR2 SVGAGI come from the germline V gene (reference sequence). The CDR3 has 19 amino acids. CDR3 nucleotide sequence: TGTGCCAGCAGTCGCCCCCGGGACAGGGGGCTGAGTGTGGGAGAGACCCAGTACTTC. This gives the protein CASSRPRDRGLSVGETQYF.

The chain uses TRBV9 and TRBJ1-6, with TRBD1 matching 8 bases. The CDR3 extends over 15 amino acids. From germline, CDR1 is SGDLS and CDR2 YYNGEE. V lost 4 bases, J lost 7 bases, and 7 bases stayed unmatched. CDR3 nucleotide sequence: TGTGCCAGCAGCCCTACCGACAGGGGAAATTCACCCCTCCACTTT. Its translation: CASSPTDRGNSPLHF.

The rearrangement links TRBV6-5 to TRBJ2-7, with unresolved D. V gave up 10 bases and J gave up 5 bases, with 21 bases separating them. This CDR3 contains 14 residues. Germline lookup yields CDR1 MNHEY and CDR2 SVGAGI. The CDR3 coding sequence is TGTGCCACCGAGGCCGGTGACCATTACGACGAGCAGTACTTC. It yields the protein CATEAGDHYDEQYF.

This clone was detected once. The rearrangement links TRBV6-6 to TRBJ1-2, with 7 bases lining up with TRBD1. The V and J ends lost 0 bases and 1 base, in that order; junction bases with no gene match: 5. Germline CDR1 MNHNY, CDR2 SVGAGI (reference sequence). The CDR3 spans 16 residues. The CDR3 reads CASSYSDRVNNYGYTF. The CDR3 nucleotides read TGTGCCAGCAGTTACTCCGACAGGGTTAATAACTATGGCTACACCTTC.

The rearrangement joins TRBV11-2 to TRBJ2-3, with 8 nucleotides matching TRBD2. Per germline, CDR1 SGHAT and CDR2 FQNNGV. The junction had 8 bases not matched to a gene; V was cut back by 3 bases and J by 3 bases. There are 16 residues in the CDR3. The CDR3 nucleotides are TGTGCCAGCAGCTTCAACCATGGCGGGAGGACAGATACGCAGTATTTT. Protein product: CASSFNHGGRTDTQYF.

This chain uses TRBV12-3 or TRBV12-4 with TRBJ1-6; no clear D gene. The CDR3 has 12 residues. Trimming cost V 2 bases and J 8 bases, with 4 bases left between them. This CDR3 reads CASSLPDSPLHF. The CDR3 nucleotides are TGTGCCAGCAGTTTACCGGATTCACCCCTCCACTTT.

This clone was seen more than once but under ten times. J is TRBJ1-1 and V is TRBV10-2; the D is unclear. The CDR3 runs to 13 residues. V was pared by 6 bases and J by 0 bases, with 8 bases between. CDR1 is WSHSY, CDR2 SAAADI, per germline. The CDR3 protein is CASRQNMNTEAFF. CDR3 in DNA: TGCGCCAGCAGACAGAATATGAACACTGAAGCTTTCTTT.

The chain employs TRBV5-1 and TRBJ2-7, with a weak D call TRBD2 (5 bases). CDR1 SGHRS and CDR2 YFSETQ come from the germline V gene. V shed 4 bases and J shed 0 bases, with 20 bases lying between them. CDR3 length equals 17 residues. The CDR3 reads CASSRGLGSGDSYEQYF. The CDR3 nucleotides are TGCGCCAGCAGCAGAGGCTTGGGCAGCGGTGACTCCTACGAGCAGTACTTC.

The chain carries TRBV27 and TRBJ2-6; TRBD1 aligns across 7 bases. Unmatched junction bases numbered 5, after V lost 6 bases and J lost 0 bases. This CDR3 comprises 16 residues. Germline V gives CDR1 MNHEY, CDR2 SMNVEV (reference sequence). The CDR3 loop is CASRPGGSSGANVLTF. The CDR3 nucleotides read TGTGCCAGCAGGCCAGGGGGAAGCTCTGGGGCCAACGTCCTGACTTTC.

This clone was picked up a small number of times. The genes are TRBV28 and TRBJ1-1; possibly TRBD1 for D (6 bases). The V and J ends lost 4 bases and 8 bases respectively, with 23 bases between them. Germline CDR1 reads MDHEN; CDR2 reads SYDVKM. The CDR3 runs to 16 residues. CDR3 amino acids: CASSSITPIDRSEAFF. DNA for the CDR3: TGTGCCAGCAGTTCCATCACCCCCATTGACAGGTCGGAAGCTTTCTTT.

The sample holds a few counts of this clone. The rearrangement joins TRBV11-2 to TRBJ1-4; D is unclear. The V and J ends lost 6 bases and 4 bases respectively, with 15 bases between them. Germline V gene lookup returns CDR1 SGHAT and CDR2 FQNNGV. The CDR3 spans 15 residues. The CDR3 DNA reads as TGTGCCAGCAGAGCGAGGGCTTCGGGTAATGAAAAACTGTTTTTT. Its translation is CASRARASGNEKLFF.

V is TRBV12-1 and J is TRBJ2-1; TRBD1, the table's D call, lacks a check against the DNA. TRBV12-1 counts as a pseudogene. The CDR3 sequence is 16 residues long. This CDR3 reads CASSFGTGGGYNEQFF. In nucleotides, the CDR3 is TGTGCCAGCAGCTTTGGGACAGGGGGTGGGTACAATGAGCAGTTCTTC.

V usage is TRBV5-4 and J usage is TRBJ2-5; 9 bases align to TRBD1. V was pared by 0 bases and J by 5 bases, with 2 bases of the junction left unmatched. The CDR3 totals 14 residues. Germline V CDR1 and CDR2: SGHNT, YYREEE (reference sequence). The CDR3 region has the DNA TGTGCCAGCAGCTTGGCCGGGACAGGGGAGACCCAGTACTTC. Translation: CASSLAGTGETQYF.

V and J are TRBV2 and TRBJ1-2; D is perhaps TRBD1 (5 bases). This CDR3 has 15 amino acids. Germline V gene sequence: CDR1 SNHLY, CDR2 FYNNEI. Trimming cost V 1 base and J 4 bases, with 13 bases left between them. The CDR3 reads CASSEVQVSPYGYTF. The CDR3 nucleotides are TGTGCCAGCAGTGAAGTACAGGTTAGTCCCTATGGCTACACCTTC.

J is TRBJ2-7 and V is TRBV18; possibly TRBD2 for D (5 bases). V was clipped by 4 bases and J by 4 bases, with 17 bases between them. The germline V gene encodes CDR1 KGHSH and CDR2 LQKENI. The CDR3 is 15 residues long. The DNA for the CDR3 is TGTGCCAGCTCACTACCCGGACTGGGAAGATACGAGCAGTACTTC. Its protein is CASSLPGLGRYEQYF.

V usage is TRBV6-1 and J usage is TRBJ2-4; D remains unclear. The germline V gene has CDR1 MNHNS and CDR2 SASEGT. V was pared by 0 bases and J by 2 bases, with 14 bases between. The CDR3 runs to 17 residues. CDR3 sequence (DNA): TGTGCCAGCAGTGAAGCGCTCGGATACAGAACCAAAAACATTCAGTACTTC. Translation: CASSEALGYRTKNIQYF.

The rearrangement uses TRBV7-8 and TRBJ2-7; D is possibly TRBD1 (5 bases). The CDR3 is made up of 14 amino acids. Trimming removed 1 base from V and 3 bases from J, with 10 bases in between. Germline assignment: CDR1 SGHVS and CDR2 FQNEAQ. The DNA of the CDR3 is TGTGCCAGCAGCTTAGAAGGGGCCCACTACGAGCAGTACTTC. This gives the protein CASSLEGAHYEQYF.

The chain uses TRBV27 and TRBJ2-3; weak D call: TRBD2 (6 bases). This CDR3 region has 15 residues. Trimming pared 7 bases from V and 0 bases from J, leaving 14 bases between. Germline values: CDR1 MNHEY, CDR2 SMNVEV (reference sequence). The CDR3 region is CASTPLAPSTDTQYF. DNA for the CDR3: TGTGCCAGCACTCCACTAGCTCCCAGCACAGATACGCAGTATTTT.

The chain uses TRBV2 and TRBJ2-1; D not resolved. The CDR3 is 14 amino acids. V gave up 6 bases and J gave up 0 bases, with 9 bases separating them. CDR1 is SNHLY and CDR2 is FYNNEI in the germline V gene. DNA of the CDR3: TGTGCCAGCAGACGAGAGAGCTCCTACAATGAGCAGTTCTTC. This translates into CASRRESSYNEQFF.

This chain joins TRBV2 and TRBJ2-7; tentatively, D is TRBD1 (5 bases). Trimming cost V 6 bases and J 3 bases, with 18 bases left between them. The CDR3 is 15 amino acids. Germline V gene sequence: CDR1 SNHLY, CDR2 FYNNEI. The CDR3 reads CASRPTPSGNYEQYF. The CDR3 region has the DNA TGTGCCAGCAGACCCACCCCATCAGGGAACTACGAGCAGTACTTC. Full variable domain (remainder filled in from reference TRBV2 and TRBJ2-7): EPEVTQTPSHQVTQMGQEVILRCVPISNHLYFYWYRQILGQKVEFLVSFYNNEISEKSEIFDDQFSVERPDGSNFTLKIRSTKLEDSAMYFCASRPTPSGNYEQYFGPGTRLTVT.

This clone was seen a handful of times. The gene calls are TRBV27 and TRBJ1-2; TRBD1 might be the D (5 bases). V lost 2 bases and J 2 bases, leaving 9 bases between the germline ends. The CDR3 runs to 14 residues. Germline V gene data show CDR1 as MNHEY and CDR2 as SMNVEV (reference sequence). The CDR3 loop is CASSLQGRNYGYTF. CDR3 in DNA: TGTGCCAGCAGTTTACAGGGCCGCAACTATGGCTACACCTTC.

The chain joins TRBV2 to TRBJ2-5; TRBD2 aligns across 14 bases. Germline V lookup: CDR1 SNHLY, CDR2 FYNNEI. J gave up 7 bases and V 3 bases, and 13 bases lay outside the gene matches. The CDR3 has 18 residues. The DNA for the CDR3 is TGTGCCAGCAGTGACCGCGGACTAGCGGGGGGCCGGGGGTGGACCCAGTACTTC. This translates into CASSDRGLAGGRGWTQYF.

The rearrangement links TRBV6-1 to TRBJ2-1; 10 bases line up with TRBD2. The germline V gene has CDR1 MNHNS and CDR2 SASEGT. With 2 bases clipped from V and 7 bases from J, the junction kept 8 bases outside the gene matches. There are 16 residues in the CDR3. This chain's CDR3 is CASSEQAGGGGNEQFF. In DNA, the CDR3 is TGTGCCAGCAGTGAACAAGCGGGAGGGGGGGGGAATGAGCAGTTCTTC.

This chain joins TRBV6-5 and TRBJ2-3; TRBD2 is a possible D gene (5 bases). V was trimmed by 6 bases and J by 1 base, leaving 11 bases between them. Germline values: CDR1 MNHEY, CDR2 SVGAGI. The CDR3 totals 14 residues. CDR3 amino acids: CASSGSVGTDTQYF. The CDR3 nucleotides read TGTGCCAGCAGCGGTAGCGTGGGCACAGATACGCAGTATTTT.

The chain combines TRBV7-9 with TRBJ2-3; TRBD1 matches 7 bases. J gave up 2 bases and V 0 bases, and 5 bases lay outside the gene matches. The CDR3 runs to 16 residues. CDR1 SEHNR and CDR2 FQNEAQ come from the germline V gene (reference sequence). Here the CDR3 DNA reads TGTGCCAGCAGCTTAGCCGGGACAGACGCCACAGATACGCAGTATTTT. The encoded protein is CASSLAGTDATDTQYF.

In this sample, this clone turned up a few times. The chain carries TRBV11-2 and TRBJ1-3, with D uncertain. CDR1 is SGHAT, CDR2 FQNNGV, per germline. The CDR3 covers 16 residues. Trimming cost V 3 bases and J 1 base, with 13 bases left between them. CDR3: CASSFAQLSSGNTIYF. CDR3 DNA: TGTGCCAGCAGCTTCGCACAGTTAAGTTCTGGAAACACCATATATTTT.

J is TRBJ2-3 and V is TRBV11-3; TRBD2 agrees at 12 bases. Germline CDR1 and CDR2: SGHNT and YENEEA. The length of the CDR3 is 16 residues. Trimming removed 3 bases from V and 2 bases from J; junction bases left unmatched: 3. CDR3 residues: CASSFRLAGVTDTQYF. The CDR3 region has the DNA TGTGCCAGCAGCTTCAGACTAGCGGGAGTCACAGATACGCAGTATTTT.

V gene TRBV9 combines with J gene TRBJ2-5; a weak D match, TRBD1 (6 bases). The CDR3 contains 17 residues. Germline V gives CDR1 SGDLS, CDR2 YYNGEE. With 0 bases removed from V and 0 bases from J, the gap between germline ends came to 15 bases. Written as DNA, the CDR3 is TGTGCCAGCAGCGTAGCTACTGGGGGCCCGTACCAAGAGACCCAGTACTTC. It encodes CASSVATGGPYQETQYF. The full variable domain, completed using reference TRBV9 and TRBJ2-5, is DSGVTQTPKHLITATGQRVTLRCSPRSGDLSVYWYQQSLDQGLQFLIQYYNGEERAKGNILERFSAQQFPDLHSELNLSSLELGDSALYFCASSVATGGPYQETQYFGPGTRLLVL.